The source of this T cell receptor beta chain is a study of shared clonotypes between healthy human individuals. The assay ran at deep level. Clones were sequenced by immunoSEQ multiplex PCR, and TCRdb holds only the in-frame ones, with some missing. The sample consists of more than 850,000 clones, about 80% of them appearing once. This CDR3 comprises 13 residues. V shed 2 bases and J shed 3 bases, with 8 bases lying between them. Germline CDR1 SGDLS, CDR2 YYNGEE. Input material: memory CD4+ T cells from PBMCs. Subset specified: CD45RA-negative fraction. The V call is TRBV9, the J call TRBJ2-5; the D is unclear. This clonotype originated in a man between 18 and 35 years old in good health. Some clones in this sample may be carry-over from other donors' samples. CDR3 amino acids: CASSVGPKETQYF. The CDR3 region has the DNA TGTGCCAGCAGCGTTGGACCGAAAGAGACCCAGTACTTC. Full variable domain (rest looked up from reference TRBV9 and TRBJ2-5): DSGVTQTPKHLITATGQRVTLRCSPRSGDLSVYWYQQSLDQGLQFLIQYYNGEERAKGNILERFSAQQFPDLHSELNLSSLELGDSALYFCASSVGPKETQYFGPGTRLLVL.